Listed below are T cell receptor beta chains from one sample, sequenced in a study of T cell responses to AZD1222 COVID-19 vaccine. Sequenced by immunoSEQ multiplex PCR; TCRdb stores in-frame clones only, minus some. Among around 120,000 clones listed, about 92% were seen once. The specimen was peripheral blood, collected 28 days after the second AZD1222 dose. These receptors were collected from an adult who received the AZD1222 COVID-19 vaccine. Each CDR3 is given with its conserved first and last residue. A D gene is named only where the DNA matches it firmly. Rows give clone size only sometimes, using once, few, many, or a class for an expanded clone.

DNA	CDR3	D	V	J	size
TGTGCCAGCAGCCCGATTAAACGGGACAGATCCCAGACCTACGAGCAGTACTTC	CASSPIKRDRSQTYEQYF	TRBD1	TRBV11-2	TRBJ2-7	NA
TGCGCCAGCAGCTTGGCCGGAGGGGTCCATAGGGAGCTGTTTTTT	CASSLAGGVHRELFF	NA	TRBV5-1	TRBJ2-2	once
TGTGCCAGCAGCTTGGGGGGCCAGAACACTGAAGCTTTCTTT	CASSLGGQNTEAFF	NA	TRBV7-6	TRBJ1-1	NA
TGTGCCAGCAGACCAGGGACAGGGGGCTTTGGCTACACCTTC	CASRPGTGGFGYTF	TRBD1	TRBV9	TRBJ1-2	NA
TGTGCCAGCAGTTTAGGCCAGCCCCAGCATTTT	CASSLGQPQHF	NA	TRBV12-3/TRBV12-4	TRBJ1-5	NA
TGTGCCTGGAGGAAGGGTGGAAACACCATATATTTT	CAWRKGGNTIYF	NA	TRBV30	TRBJ1-3	NA
TGTGCCTCCAGGACCCTTATAGGCTACACCTTC	CASRTLIGYTF	NA	TRBV25-1	TRBJ1-2	NA
TGTGCCAGCTCACAGGGACTATACAATGAGCAGTTCTTC	CASSQGLYNEQFF	TRBD2	TRBV18	TRBJ2-1	NA
TGTGCCATCAGCCCTGACGGGACAGGGGGCTCGGAAGCTTTCTTT	CAISPDGTGGSEAFF	TRBD1	TRBV10-3	TRBJ1-1	NA
TGTGCCAGCATCGAAGCCGGGACAGGGTTAGTGAACACTGAAGCTTTCTTT	CASIEAGTGLVNTEAFF	TRBD1	TRBV2	TRBJ1-1	NA
TGCGCCAGCAGCTTGGGACAGGGGTTCGAGCAGTACTTC	CASSLGQGFEQYF	TRBD1	TRBV5-1	TRBJ2-7	NA
TGTGCCAGCAGCTTAGCGCGACCAGGGGTGGCAGATACGCAGTATTTT	CASSLARPGVADTQYF	NA	TRBV7-9	TRBJ2-3	NA
TGTGCCTGGAGGGGGATCTACGAGCAGTACTTC	CAWRGIYEQYF	NA	TRBV30	TRBJ2-7	once
TGTGCCAGCAGCTTAGTGTTGCGGGGGGTCAATGAGCAGTTCTTC	CASSLVLRGVNEQFF	TRBD2	TRBV7-2	TRBJ2-1	once
TGTGCCAGCCACCGCGGAGGGGACTATGGCTACACCTTC	CASHRGGDYGYTF	NA	TRBV19	TRBJ1-2	NA
TGTGCCAGCAGCCGATGGGGGGCGGCCACAGATACGCAGTATTTT	CASSRWGAATDTQYF	NA	TRBV27	TRBJ2-3	NA
TGCAGCGGAGACACGGGGGGCACAGATACGCAGTATTTT	CSGDTGGTDTQYF	NA	TRBV29-1	TRBJ2-3	NA
TGCGCCAGCAGCCAAGATACAGGGGGCTTGTACGAGCAGTACTTC	CASSQDTGGLYEQYF	TRBD1	TRBV4-1	TRBJ2-7	NA
TGTGCCAGCAGCCAAGCTTCGTCTAGCGGGGCATGGCTCCCCGCCGGGGAGCTGTTTTTT	CASSQASSSGAWLPAGELFF	TRBD2	TRBV14	TRBJ2-2	NA
TGTGCCAGTAGTATAGATCGGGGGAACACTGAAGCTTTCTTT	CASSIDRGNTEAFF	NA	TRBV19	TRBJ1-1	NA
TGTGCCAGCAGCTTAGAGACAGGGGTCACCGGGGAGCTGTTTTTT	CASSLETGVTGELFF	TRBD1	TRBV7-6	TRBJ2-2	NA
TGTGCCAGCAGCTTAGGGGGGAGCGCGTCGAACACTGAAGCTTTCTTT	CASSLGGSASNTEAFF	NA	TRBV13	TRBJ1-1	NA
TGTGCCTGGAGTCCCGGGACACTCGCCTCTGGAAACACCATATATTTT	CAWSPGTLASGNTIYF	NA	TRBV30	TRBJ1-3	NA
TGTGCCAGCAGTCTCCGGATAGGGAACGGTGGCTACACCTTC	CASSLRIGNGGYTF	NA	TRBV6-5	TRBJ1-2	NA
TGCAGCGTTGGCGCGATGAACACTGAAGCTTTCTTT	CSVGAMNTEAFF	NA	TRBV29-1	TRBJ1-1	once
TGTGCCAGCAGTTACGCGGGGCAGGGCACTGAAGCTTTCTTT	CASSYAGQGTEAFF	NA	TRBV6-5	TRBJ1-1	NA
TGTGCCAGCTCAGCCTGGGGGAGGGAAGATTCACCCCTCCACTTT	CASSAWGREDSPLHF	NA	TRBV18	TRBJ1-6	NA
TGTGCCAGCAGCTTAGGCCAGAGCTATGGCTACACCTTC	CASSLGQSYGYTF	NA	TRBV7-2	TRBJ1-2	NA
TGTGCCAGCATCGGAAACGCTAATAGCAATCAGCCCCAGCATTTT	CASIGNANSNQPQHF	NA	TRBV6-5	TRBJ1-5	NA
TGTGCCAGCAGCTTAAATATCTACGAGCAGTACTTC	CASSLNIYEQYF	NA	TRBV7-9	TRBJ2-7	NA
TGTGCCAGCAGGGGTTCTAGAGAAAACATTCAGTACTTC	CASRGSRENIQYF	NA	TRBV6-5	TRBJ2-4	few
TGTGCCAGCAGCTTACTAGCGGGAGAGGCAGATACGCAGTATTTT	CASSLLAGEADTQYF	TRBD2	TRBV7-3	TRBJ2-3	NA
TGTGCCAGCAGCGCCCGGGCCACAGATACGCAGTATTTT	CASSARATDTQYF	NA	TRBV11-2	TRBJ2-3	NA
TGTGCCGGCAGTTACGGACACCTGAACACTGAAGCTTTCTTT	CAGSYGHLNTEAFF	NA	TRBV6-2/TRBV6-3	TRBJ1-1	NA
TGTGCCAGCAGTTTCCCCCCAAAATTGGCTGCTGGGGCCAACGTCCTGACTTTC	CASSFPPKLAAGANVLTF	NA	TRBV6-2/TRBV6-3	TRBJ2-6	NA
TGTGCCAGCAGCTTAGACTCGCTAGCGGGGGGCCGCAATGAGCAGTTCTTC	CASSLDSLAGGRNEQFF	TRBD2	TRBV11-3	TRBJ2-1	few
TGCGCCAGCAGCTACGGTAGTATAGATCCCTACGAGCAGTACTTC	CASSYGSIDPYEQYF	NA	TRBV5-1	TRBJ2-7	NA
TGTGCCAGCGGTTTCGGTCTAGCGGTTAGTGAGCAGTTCTTC	CASGFGLAVSEQFF	TRBD2	TRBV27	TRBJ2-1	NA
TGTGCCAGCTTGCTGACAGGGGAAAACATTCAGTACTTC	CASLLTGENIQYF	TRBD1	TRBV18	TRBJ2-4	NA
TGTGCCACCCGAAGAGGGCAGAACACTGAAGCTTTCTTT	CATRRGQNTEAFF	NA	TRBV7-9	TRBJ1-1	NA
TGTGCCAGCAGCTTAGCGGGGGGCAGCAGCTCCTACGAGCAGTACTTC	CASSLAGGSSSYEQYF	NA	TRBV7-9	TRBJ2-7	NA
TGTGCCAGCAGCCAAGTGTTCGGGACAGGGTCGACTGAAAAACTGTTTTTT	CASSQVFGTGSTEKLFF	TRBD1	TRBV4-2	TRBJ1-4	NA
TGTGCCAGCAGGAACAGGGGGGAAACCGGGGAGCTGTTTTTT	CASRNRGETGELFF	TRBD1	TRBV6-5	TRBJ2-2	NA
TGTGCCATCAGTAGACAGGGTGCTAATCAAGAGACCCAGTACTTC	CAISRQGANQETQYF	TRBD1	TRBV10-3	TRBJ2-5	NA
TGTGCCAGAGTCGCAACTAATGAAAAACTGTTTTTT	CARVATNEKLFF	NA	TRBV3-1/TRBV3-2	TRBJ1-4	NA
TGTGCCAGCAGCTTGGGGGGCGGCACCGGGGAGCTGTTTTTT	CASSLGGGTGELFF	NA	TRBV5-4	TRBJ2-2	NA
TGTGCCAGCAGCGAACAGGGGTGGAGTATCGATGGCTACACCTTC	CASSEQGWSIDGYTF	TRBD1	TRBV9	TRBJ1-2	NA
TGTGCCAGCAGTGTCAGGGCAGGGACGCAGTACTTC	CASSVRAGTQYF	NA	TRBV6-2/TRBV6-3	TRBJ2-7	NA
TGTGCCATCAGTGATGGAACGGTTCCTTACGAGCAGTACTTC	CAISDGTVPYEQYF	NA	TRBV10-3	TRBJ2-7	NA
TGTGCCAGCAGCTTAGAAGGGGGCAATAATTCACCCCTCCACTTT	CASSLEGGNNSPLHF	TRBD1	TRBV11-2	TRBJ1-6	NA
TGTGCCAGCAGCTTAGGCCCAGAGGGCACAGATACGCAGTATTTT	CASSLGPEGTDTQYF	NA	TRBV7-2	TRBJ2-3	NA
TGTGCCAGCAGTGAATGGCCCTCCCCACACGGAACAGATACGCAGTATTTT	CASSEWPSPHGTDTQYF	NA	TRBV25-1	TRBJ2-3	once
TGTGCCAGCAGCCCCTACGGACAGCTGCGGGAGGGCACTGAAGCTTTCTTT	CASSPYGQLREGTEAFF	NA	TRBV14	TRBJ1-1	NA
TGCGCCAGCAATTCCTTCCTTTTCTACGAGCAGTACTTC	CASNSFLFYEQYF	NA	TRBV10-1	TRBJ2-7	NA
TGTGCCAGCAGCTTAGCGCAGAGTGGGGAGACCCAGTACTTC	CASSLAQSGETQYF	NA	TRBV7-2	TRBJ2-5	NA
TGTGCCAGCAGCCCCGCGGCGACTAGCGGGGTAGGGACGCAGTATTTT	CASSPAATSGVGTQYF	TRBD2	TRBV7-9	TRBJ2-3	NA
TGTGCCAGCAGCCCGGGCATTGGTCAGGCGGAGACCCAGTACTTC	CASSPGIGQAETQYF	NA	TRBV11-2	TRBJ2-5	NA
TGTGCCAGCAGGGTATATAGCAATCAGCCCCAGCATTTT	CASRVYSNQPQHF	NA	TRBV6-5	TRBJ1-5	NA
TGTGCCTGTCAGCAGGCACAGGGGCAGGATCAGCCCCAGCATTTT	CACQQAQGQDQPQHF	TRBD1	TRBV30	TRBJ1-5	NA
TGTGCCGAAGTACCAGGGTATAACACTGAAGCTTTCTTT	CAEVPGYNTEAFF	NA	TRBV2	TRBJ1-1	NA